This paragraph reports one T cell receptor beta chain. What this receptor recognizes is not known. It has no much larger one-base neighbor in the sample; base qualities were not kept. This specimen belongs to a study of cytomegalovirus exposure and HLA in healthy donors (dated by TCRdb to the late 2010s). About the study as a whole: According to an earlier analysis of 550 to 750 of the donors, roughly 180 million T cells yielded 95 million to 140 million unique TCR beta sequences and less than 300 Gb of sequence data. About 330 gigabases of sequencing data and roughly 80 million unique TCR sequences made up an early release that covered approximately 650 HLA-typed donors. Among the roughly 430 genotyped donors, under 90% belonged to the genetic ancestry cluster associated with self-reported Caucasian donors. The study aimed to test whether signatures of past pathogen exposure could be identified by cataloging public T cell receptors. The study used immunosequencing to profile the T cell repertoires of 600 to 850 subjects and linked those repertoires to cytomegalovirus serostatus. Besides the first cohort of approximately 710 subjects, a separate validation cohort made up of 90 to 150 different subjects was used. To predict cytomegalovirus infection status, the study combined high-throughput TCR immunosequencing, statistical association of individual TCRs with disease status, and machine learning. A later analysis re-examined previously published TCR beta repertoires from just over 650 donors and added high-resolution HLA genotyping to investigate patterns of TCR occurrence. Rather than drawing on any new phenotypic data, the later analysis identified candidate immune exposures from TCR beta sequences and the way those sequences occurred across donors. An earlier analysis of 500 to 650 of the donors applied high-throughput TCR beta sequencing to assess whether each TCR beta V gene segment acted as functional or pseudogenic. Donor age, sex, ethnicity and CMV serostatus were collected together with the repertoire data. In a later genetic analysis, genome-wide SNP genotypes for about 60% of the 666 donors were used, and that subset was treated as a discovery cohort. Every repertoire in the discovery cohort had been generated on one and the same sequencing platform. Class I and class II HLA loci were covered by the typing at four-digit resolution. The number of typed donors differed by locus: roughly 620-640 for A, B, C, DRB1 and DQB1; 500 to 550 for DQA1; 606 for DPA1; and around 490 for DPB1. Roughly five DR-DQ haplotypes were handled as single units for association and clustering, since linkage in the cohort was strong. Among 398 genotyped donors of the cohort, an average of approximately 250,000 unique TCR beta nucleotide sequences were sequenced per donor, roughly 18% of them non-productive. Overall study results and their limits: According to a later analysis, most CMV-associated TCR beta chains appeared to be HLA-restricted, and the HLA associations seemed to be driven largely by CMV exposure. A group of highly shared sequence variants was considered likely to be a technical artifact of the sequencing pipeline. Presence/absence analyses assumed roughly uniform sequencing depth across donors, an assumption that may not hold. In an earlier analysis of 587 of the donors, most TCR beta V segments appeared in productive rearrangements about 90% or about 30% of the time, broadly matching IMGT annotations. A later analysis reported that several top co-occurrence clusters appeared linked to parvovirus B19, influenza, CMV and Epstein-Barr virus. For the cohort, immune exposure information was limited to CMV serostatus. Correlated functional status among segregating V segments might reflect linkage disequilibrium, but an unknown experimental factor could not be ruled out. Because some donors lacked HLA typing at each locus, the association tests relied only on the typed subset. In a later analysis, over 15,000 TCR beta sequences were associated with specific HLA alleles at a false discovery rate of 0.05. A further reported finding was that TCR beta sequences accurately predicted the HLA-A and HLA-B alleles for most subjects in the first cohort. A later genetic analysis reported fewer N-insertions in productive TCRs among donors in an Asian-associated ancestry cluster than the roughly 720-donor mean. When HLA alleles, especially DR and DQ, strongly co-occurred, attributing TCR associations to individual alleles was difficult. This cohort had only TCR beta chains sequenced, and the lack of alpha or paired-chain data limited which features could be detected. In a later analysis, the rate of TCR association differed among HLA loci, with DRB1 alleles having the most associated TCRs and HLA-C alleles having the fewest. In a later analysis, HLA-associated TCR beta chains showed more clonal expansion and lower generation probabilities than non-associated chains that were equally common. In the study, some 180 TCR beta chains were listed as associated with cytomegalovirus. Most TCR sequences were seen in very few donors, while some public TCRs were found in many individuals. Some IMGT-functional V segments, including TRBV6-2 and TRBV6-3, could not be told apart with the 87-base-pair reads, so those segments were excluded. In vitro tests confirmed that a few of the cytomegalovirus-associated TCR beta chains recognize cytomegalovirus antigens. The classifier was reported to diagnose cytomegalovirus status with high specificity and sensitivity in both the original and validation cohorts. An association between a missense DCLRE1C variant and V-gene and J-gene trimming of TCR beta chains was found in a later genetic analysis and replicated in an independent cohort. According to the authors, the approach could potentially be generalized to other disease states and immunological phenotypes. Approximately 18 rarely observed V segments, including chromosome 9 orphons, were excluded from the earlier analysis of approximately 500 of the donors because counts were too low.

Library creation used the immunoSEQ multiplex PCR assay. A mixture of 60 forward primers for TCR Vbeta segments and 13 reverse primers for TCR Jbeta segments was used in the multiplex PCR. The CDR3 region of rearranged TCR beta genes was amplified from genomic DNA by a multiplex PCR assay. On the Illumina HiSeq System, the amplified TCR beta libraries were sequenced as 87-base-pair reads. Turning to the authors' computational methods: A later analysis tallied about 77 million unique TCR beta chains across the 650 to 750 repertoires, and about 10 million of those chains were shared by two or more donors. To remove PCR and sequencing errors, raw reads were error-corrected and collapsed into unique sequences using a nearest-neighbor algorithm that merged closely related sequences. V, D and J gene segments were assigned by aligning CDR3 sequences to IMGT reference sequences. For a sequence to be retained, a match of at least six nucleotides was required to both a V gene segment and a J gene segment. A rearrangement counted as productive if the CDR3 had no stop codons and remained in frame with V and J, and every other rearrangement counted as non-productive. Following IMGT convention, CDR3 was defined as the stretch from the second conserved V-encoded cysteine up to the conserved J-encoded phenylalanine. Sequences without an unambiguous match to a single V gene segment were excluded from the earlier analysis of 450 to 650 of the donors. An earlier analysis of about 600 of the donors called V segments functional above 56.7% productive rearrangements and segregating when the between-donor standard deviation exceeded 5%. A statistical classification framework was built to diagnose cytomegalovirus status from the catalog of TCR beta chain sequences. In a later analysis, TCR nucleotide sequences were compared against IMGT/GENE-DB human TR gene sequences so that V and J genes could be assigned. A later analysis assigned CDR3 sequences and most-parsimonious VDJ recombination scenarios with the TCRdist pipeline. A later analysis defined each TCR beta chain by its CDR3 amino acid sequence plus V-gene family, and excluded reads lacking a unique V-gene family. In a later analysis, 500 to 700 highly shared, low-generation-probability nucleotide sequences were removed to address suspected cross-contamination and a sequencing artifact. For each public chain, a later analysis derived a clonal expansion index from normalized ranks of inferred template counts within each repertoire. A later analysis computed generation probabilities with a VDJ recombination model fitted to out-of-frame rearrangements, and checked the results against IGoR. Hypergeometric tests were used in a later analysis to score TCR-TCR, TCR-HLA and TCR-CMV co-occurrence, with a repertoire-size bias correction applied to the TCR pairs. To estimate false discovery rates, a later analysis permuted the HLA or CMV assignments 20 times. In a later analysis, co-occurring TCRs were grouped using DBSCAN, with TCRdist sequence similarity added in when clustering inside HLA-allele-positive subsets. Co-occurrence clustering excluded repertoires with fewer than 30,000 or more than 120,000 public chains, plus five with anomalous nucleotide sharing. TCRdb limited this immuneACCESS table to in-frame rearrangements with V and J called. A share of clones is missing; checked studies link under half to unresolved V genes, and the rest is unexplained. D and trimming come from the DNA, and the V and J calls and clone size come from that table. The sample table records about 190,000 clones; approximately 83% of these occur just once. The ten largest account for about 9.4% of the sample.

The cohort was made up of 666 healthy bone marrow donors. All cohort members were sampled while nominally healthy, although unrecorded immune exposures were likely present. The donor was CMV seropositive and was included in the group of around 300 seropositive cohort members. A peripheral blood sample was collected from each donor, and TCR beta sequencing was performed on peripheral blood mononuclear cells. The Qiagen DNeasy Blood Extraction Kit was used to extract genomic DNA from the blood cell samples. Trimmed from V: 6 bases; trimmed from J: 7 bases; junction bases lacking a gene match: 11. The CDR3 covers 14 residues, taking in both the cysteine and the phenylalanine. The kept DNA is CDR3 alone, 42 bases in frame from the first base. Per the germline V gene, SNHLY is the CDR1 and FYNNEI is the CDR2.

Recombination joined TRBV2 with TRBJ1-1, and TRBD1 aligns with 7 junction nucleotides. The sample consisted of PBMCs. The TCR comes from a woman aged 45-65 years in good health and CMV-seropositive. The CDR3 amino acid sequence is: CASRPTGIWDEAFF. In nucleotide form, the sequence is TGTGCCAGCAGGCCGACAGGGATCTGGGATGAAGCTTTCTTT.